By its share, the clone carrying this T cell receptor beta chain is medium-sized. What it binds is not known. This entry is derived from a study of spatial heterogeneity in lung cancer. Study-level background: TCR transcript counts in tumor regions correlated strongly with a T cell module score from matched bulk RNA-seq.

Findings and caveats of the study: The study found that expanded intratumoral alpha and beta TCR counts tracked tumor mutation counts. Approximate estimated coverage of tumor T cells amounted to roughly 7.3% for alpha and about 13% for beta chains.

MiXCR, applied by TCRdb to the 5' RACE reads, yields one record per CDR3 protein. The data show roughly 17,000 distinct CDR3 sequences, with 6.2% seen just once and around 6.5% held by the top ten. Time point here: sample taken at primary tumor resection. Sequencing was performed on lung tumor tissue, taken at surgery. This sequence originates from a male donor with early-stage non-small cell lung cancer.

The CDR3 sequence: CASSYSTWGSTDTQYF. CDR3 sequence (DNA): TGTGCCAGCAGTTACTCTACGTGGGGAAGCACAGATACGCAGTATTTT. The chain has TRBV6-5 and TRBJ2-3; D gene unclear. Germline V gene data show CDR1 as MNHEY and CDR2 as SVGAGI. Between the trimmed V and J ends, which lost 0 bases and 0 bases, there was a span of 10 bases. This CDR3 has 16 amino acids.